One and the same sample provided the 5 T cell receptor beta chains below, sequenced in a study of neurological immune-mediated disorders. In TCRdb, the 5' RACE reads were re-called with MiXCR into one record per CDR3 protein. Among roughly 100,000 distinct CDR3 sequences listed, around 3.5% were seen once. The sequencing input was PBMCs. Receptors originate from a woman aged 45-60 years with multiple sclerosis.

This clonotype was seen repeatedly, ten times or more. CDR3 sequence reads: CASSYPVSAGERHTQYF. DNA of the CDR3: TGTGCCAGCAGTTACCCAGTCAGCGCGGGGGAGCGCCATACGCAGTATTTT. The V gene is TRBV6-5, the J gene TRBJ2-3, with TRBD2 identical over 7 bases. The CDR3 is made up of 17 amino acids. Looked up from germline, CDR1 is MNHEY and CDR2 is SVGAGI. After removal of 2 bases from V and 7 bases from J, the junction contained 15 bases not matched to a gene.

This clonotype has ten or more counts. V is TRBV20-1 and J is TRBJ1-2, with D uncertain. Trimming left V 3 bases short and J 2 bases short, with 7 bases between. CDR3 size: 12 residues. The V gene's germline CDR1 is DFQATT and CDR2 SNEGSKA (reference sequence). The CDR3 DNA is TGCAGTGCTAGTAGCAGAAACTATGGCTACACCTTC. It specifies CSASSRNYGYTF.

This clonotype was seen at least ten times. The J gene is TRBJ2-7, the V gene TRBV4-2; 10 bases match TRBD2. The CDR3 length is 16 residues. J gave up 1 base and V 0 bases, and 3 bases lay outside the gene matches. Germline V gives CDR1 LGHNA, CDR2 YNFKEQ. In DNA form, the CDR3 reads TGTGCCAGCAGCCAAGATCTGACTAGCGGGTCCTACGAGCAGTACTTC. This encodes CASSQDLTSGSYEQYF.

This clonotype was recorded many times. The chain links TRBV10-3 to TRBJ1-2; TRBD1 matches 9 bases. Germline CDR1 is ENHRY and CDR2 is SYGVKD. The junction had 12 bases not matched to a gene; V was cut back by 3 bases and J by 4 bases. This CDR3 comprises 17 residues. CDR3 nucleotide sequence: TGTGCCATCAGTGAACTTGGACAGGGGTCTTCCCCCTATGGCTACACCTTC. Its translation: CAISELGQGSSPYGYTF.

At least ten counts were recorded for this clonotype. This chain joins TRBV7-2 and TRBJ2-1; 9 nucleotides line up with TRBD2. Germline trimming cut 3 bases from V and 1 base from J; bases unmatched to any gene: 1. CDR1 is SGHTA, CDR2 FQGNSA, per germline. The CDR3 runs to 15 residues. This chain's CDR3 is CASSFLAGSYNEQFF. The CDR3 DNA sequence: TGTGCCAGCAGCTTCCTAGCGGGGTCCTACAATGAGCAGTTCTTC.